The 32 T cell receptor beta chains below were found in one sample sequenced in a study of T cell repertoires in cytomegalovirus infection (dated by TCRdb to between 2017 and 2020). Per the publication, the treatment or condition label means: in vitro stimulation with specific CMV peptide epitopes to enrich CMV-specific T cells. Sequencing was performed on an Illumina HiSeq 1500. The public reads were quality trimmed at Q25 with fastp and then assembled into clones with MiXCR by TCRdb, keeping productive beta chains. Identical CDR3 proteins give one entry, which carries the most common genes and DNA. Within this sample are around 120,000 distinct CDR3 sequences, with less than 55% of them counted one time only. The top ten hold about 74% of the sample. No antigen has been assigned to these receptors. The input for sequencing was CD8+ T cells from cultured PBMCs, taken from culture after CMV antigen stimulation. The receptors shown here come from a human donor in good health (CMV status not recorded). Some clones in this sample may be carry-over from other donors' samples.

The CDR3 loop reads CASSQPGTAEAFF. The DNA for the CDR3 is TGTGCCAGCAGCCAGCCCGGGACAGCAGAAGCTTTCTTT. The rearrangement joins TRBV3-1 to TRBJ1-1, with 7 bases that match TRBD1. Germline CDR1 and CDR2: LGHDT and YNNKEL (reference sequence). Losses at the gene ends were 3 bases for V and 8 bases for J; bases not matched to a gene: 6. This CDR3 region has 13 residues.

V gene TRBV7-2 combines with J gene TRBJ2-5; TRBD2 matches at 10 bases. Germline assignment: CDR1 SGHTA and CDR2 FQGNSA. V was pared by 1 base and J by 5 bases, with 10 bases of the junction left unmatched. CDR3 length equals 17 residues. The CDR3 DNA reads as TGTGCCAGCAGCTTAGAGCAGCGGGGGGGTTTCATGGAGACCCAGTACTTC. This encodes CASSLEQRGGFMETQYF.

This chain connects TRBV7-6 to TRBJ1-1; 7 nucleotides match TRBD1. CDR1 SGHVS and CDR2 FNYEAQ come from the germline V gene. CDR3 length: 13 amino acids. V lost 0 bases, J lost 13 bases, and 8 bases stayed unmatched. CDR3 sequence (DNA): TGTGCCAGCAGCTTAGCTACAGGGGTCGATGGTTTCTTT. Translated: CASSLATGVDGFF.

This clonotype occurred a few times. The chain is built from TRBV28 and TRBJ1-6; possibly TRBD1 for D (5 bases). The CDR3 spans 14 residues. The germline CDR1 and CDR2 sequences are MDHEN and SYDVKM. Trimming shortened V by 2 bases and J by 7 bases, and 9 bases separated the two germline ends. The CDR3 here is CASSLRGSNSPLHF. The CDR3 DNA is TGTGCCAGCAGTTTAAGGGGTTCAAATTCACCCCTCCACTTT.

The sample holds many counts of this clonotype. V and J are TRBV6-1 and TRBJ1-3, with D unresolved. The CDR3 extends over 13 amino acids. V lost 5 bases, J lost 0 bases, and 5 bases lay in between. Germline lookup yields CDR1 MNHNS and CDR2 SASEGT. The CDR3 DNA is TGTGCCAGCAGTTCCTACTCTGGAAACACCATATATTTT. Translation: CASSSYSGNTIYF.

The rearrangement uses TRBV27 and TRBJ2-1; the D is unclear. The ends were cut back, 0 bases at V and 8 bases at J, with 14 bases in the middle. Germline lookup yields CDR1 MNHEY and CDR2 SMNVEV (reference sequence). The CDR3 runs 15 residues. The CDR3 sequence: CASSLSRLGRDEQFF. The CDR3 DNA reads as TGTGCCAGCAGTTTATCCCGGCTAGGTCGGGATGAGCAGTTCTTC.

This clonotype appeared many times. The J gene is TRBJ2-7, the V gene TRBV28; perhaps TRBD1 as D (6 bases). The CDR3 extends over 13 amino acids. Trimming took 3 bases from V and 5 from J, leaving 11 bases between them. The germline V gene encodes CDR1 MDHEN and CDR2 SYDVKM. The CDR3, as DNA: TGTGCCAGCAGTTTTACAGGGAGCAACGAGCAGTACTTC. It codes for CASSFTGSNEQYF.

The V and J genes are TRBV2 and TRBJ1-1; no firm D call. V was clipped by 2 bases and J by 1 base, with 5 bases between them. The germline V gene encodes CDR1 SNHLY and CDR2 FYNNEI. The CDR3 loop spans 13 amino acids. The CDR3 DNA reads TGTGCCAGCAGTGAACCAGGGAACACTGAAGCTTTCTTT. Its protein product is CASSEPGNTEAFF.

A few counts support this clonotype. V gene TRBV5-1 combines with J gene TRBJ2-1, with TRBD2 identical over 9 bases. With 3 bases clipped from V and 5 bases from J, the junction kept 12 bases outside the gene matches. The CDR3 has 17 amino acids. Germline assignment: CDR1 SGHRS and CDR2 YFSETQ. The CDR3 DNA reads TGCGCCAGCAGCTCGGGACTAGCAAGGGCCCCCGACAATGAGCAGTTCTTC. Encoded protein: CASSSGLARAPDNEQFF.

There are a few counts of this clonotype. The chain carries TRBV7-6 and TRBJ2-2; TRBD2 agrees at 8 bases. Germline V CDR1 and CDR2: SGHVS, FNYEAQ. CDR3 size: 16 residues. After removal of 1 base from V and 5 bases from J, the junction contained 6 bases not matched to a gene. In DNA form, the CDR3 reads TGTGCCAGCAGCTTAGGTGCAGCGGGGGAAACCGGGGAGCTGTTTTTT. It codes for CASSLGAAGETGELFF.

This clonotype has a handful of counts. This sequence joins TRBV2 and TRBJ2-5; no clear D. Germline V gene data show CDR1 as SNHLY and CDR2 as FYNNEI. The V gene lost 7 bases and the J gene lost 2 bases, with 8 bases spanning the gap. The CDR3 extends over 12 amino acids. CDR3: CASNGIQETQYF. The CDR3 nucleotides read TGTGCCAGCAATGGGATACAAGAGACCCAGTACTTC.

This chain uses TRBV29-1 with TRBJ1-1; D call uncertain. The CDR3 spans 11 residues. CDR1 and CDR2 from the germline V gene are SQVTM and ANQGSEA. The ends were cut back, 6 bases at V and 0 bases at J, with 5 bases in the middle. Written as DNA, the CDR3 is TGCAGCGTCCAGATGAACACTGAAGCTTTCTTT. Its translation is CSVQMNTEAFF.

This clonotype showed up just a few times. The V gene is TRBV5-1, the J gene TRBJ2-5; possible D gene TRBD2, 5 bases. CDR1 is SGHRS and CDR2 is YFSETQ in the germline V gene. Trimming took off 4 bases at V and 12 bases at J, with 13 bases between the two ends. This CDR3 spans 11 amino acids. The CDR3 DNA reads as TGCGCCAGCAGCGGCGGGTCCGGAGAGTACTTC. Protein sequence: CASSGGSGEYF.

Ten or more counts support this clonotype. This rearrangement joins TRBV7-2 to TRBJ2-1, with 10 bases lining up with TRBD2. V lost 6 bases, J lost 1 base, and 6 bases stayed unmatched. From germline, CDR1 is SGHTA and CDR2 FQGNSA. CDR3 size: 16 residues. CDR3 residues: CASRILAGGSYNEQFF. The CDR3 bases are TGTGCCAGCAGAATATTAGCGGGGGGTTCCTACAATGAGCAGTTCTTC.

This chain connects TRBV6-5 to TRBJ2-3; 15 bases match TRBD2. Germline V gene data show CDR1 as MNHEY and CDR2 as SVGAGI. After removal of 9 bases from V and 3 bases from J, the junction contained 4 bases not matched to a gene. The CDR3 length is 15 residues. DNA for the CDR3: TGTGCCAGTCGGACTAGCGGGGGGGGAACAGATACGCAGTATTTT. Translation gives CASRTSGGGTDTQYF.

V is TRBV7-6 and J is TRBJ2-1; TRBD1 might be the D (5 bases). V was shortened by 0 bases and J by 2 bases, with 11 bases between the two germline ends. The CDR3 length is 16 residues. Germline V lookup: CDR1 SGHVS, CDR2 FNYEAQ. The chain's CDR3 is CASSLAWTLPYNEQFF. CDR3 bases: TGTGCCAGCAGCTTAGCTTGGACACTACCCTACAATGAGCAGTTCTTC.

The chain combines TRBV27 with TRBJ1-2, with a weak D call TRBD1 (6 bases). Trimming stripped 2 bases from V and 4 bases from J, with 11 bases between. Germline-derived CDR1 and CDR2 are MNHEY and SMNVEV (reference sequence). The CDR3 is made up of 14 amino acids. Here the CDR3 reads CASSLGGQTYGYTF. Written as DNA, the CDR3 is TGTGCCAGCAGTTTAGGAGGACAGACCTATGGCTACACCTTC.

The V gene is TRBV29-1, the J gene TRBJ1-1, with a possible D match to TRBD1 (6 bases). The CDR3 covers 14 residues. Trimming took off 7 bases at V and 5 bases at J, with 20 bases between the two ends. CDR1 is SQVTM and CDR2 is ANQGSEA in the germline V gene. This CDR3 reads CSGRRDTGWTEAFF. CDR3 bases: TGCAGCGGCCGCCGGGACACCGGGTGGACTGAAGCTTTCTTT.

The V call is TRBV20-1, the J call TRBJ1-6; D not certain. V dropped 2 bases and J dropped 7 bases, with 12 bases sitting between them. From germline, CDR1 is DFQATT and CDR2 SNEGSKA (reference sequence). The length of the CDR3 is 14 residues. CDR3 residues: CSARTRTLNSPLHF. In DNA form, the CDR3 reads TGCAGTGCTAGAACCCGGACCTTGAATTCACCCCTCCACTTT.

The chain combines TRBV27 with TRBJ2-7; 12 positions match TRBD1. Germline CDR1 is MNHEY and CDR2 is SMNVEV (reference sequence). Losses at the gene ends were 4 bases for V and 5 bases for J; bases not matched to a gene: 3. The CDR3 spans 14 residues. The DNA of the CDR3 is TGTGCCAGCAGTTCGGGACAGGGGGCCGACGAGCAGTACTTC. Protein: CASSSGQGADEQYF.

The chain combines TRBV12-3 or TRBV12-4 with TRBJ2-5; TRBD2 might be the D (6 bases). Trimming stripped 5 bases from V and 5 bases from J, with 15 bases between. The CDR3 is 14 amino acids. For the CDR3, the DNA is TGTGCCAGCAGTGTCACCGGGACTGGGGAGACCCAGTACTTC. Translation gives CASSVTGTGETQYF.

The J gene is TRBJ1-5, the V gene TRBV12-3 or TRBV12-4; no definite D call. V was clipped by 6 bases and J by 0 bases, with 6 bases between them. The CDR3 has 13 residues. As DNA, the CDR3 is TGTGCCAGCAGCCCCATTAGCAATCAGCCCCAGCATTTT. Amino acid sequence: CASSPISNQPQHF.

The chain links TRBV9 to TRBJ2-7; 8 bases agree with TRBD2. The CDR3 is 17 amino acids. Trimming at V came to 2 bases and at J to 5 bases, leaving 15 bases not matched to a gene. The germline V gene has CDR1 SGDLS and CDR2 YYNGEE. The CDR3, as DNA: TGTGCCAGCAGCGTCTATGGGGATTTCGGGGGGGCTAACGAGCAGTACTTC. Amino acid sequence: CASSVYGDFGGANEQYF.

This chain connects TRBV7-6 to TRBJ1-5, with D possibly being TRBD1 (5 bases). The CDR3 runs to 14 residues. The V end lost 5 bases, the J end lost 3 bases, and 11 bases lay between the germline ends. Per the germline V gene, CDR1 is SGHVS and CDR2 is FNYEAQ. The CDR3 loop reads CASSLTVNNQPQHF. CDR3 DNA: TGTGCCAGCAGCCTGACAGTCAACAATCAGCCCCAGCATTTT.

The J gene is TRBJ2-5, the V gene TRBV7-2; perhaps TRBD2 as D (6 bases). This CDR3 has 15 residues. Germline V lookup: CDR1 SGHTA, CDR2 FQGNSA. Between the trimmed V and J ends, which lost 2 bases and 3 bases, there was a span of 13 bases. The CDR3 sequence: CASSLNRLGEETQYF. The CDR3 DNA reads TGTGCCAGCAGCTTAAATCGACTAGGGGAAGAGACCCAGTACTTC.

This sequence joins TRBV4-1 and TRBJ1-1, with D unresolved. Germline V gene sequence: CDR1 MGHRA, CDR2 YSYEKL. V was pared by 1 base and J by 0 bases, with 9 bases between. This CDR3 has 15 residues. In DNA, the CDR3 is TGCGCCAGCAGCCAAGGCATGGGTATGAACACTGAAGCTTTCTTT. Translation: CASSQGMGMNTEAFF.

The chain is built from TRBV7-6 and TRBJ2-7; D might be TRBD1 (7 bases). The ends were cut back, 5 bases at V and 3 bases at J, with 17 bases in the middle. In germline, CDR1 is SGHVS, CDR2 FNYEAQ. The CDR3 is 15 amino acids. The CDR3: CASSPEQGGIYEQYF. The CDR3 bases are TGTGCCAGCAGCCCAGAGCAGGGGGGAATCTACGAGCAGTACTTC.

The chain recombines TRBV7-6 with TRBJ2-7; 13 positions agree with TRBD2. The CDR3 has 14 residues. Germline loops: CDR1 SGHVS, CDR2 FNYEAQ. After removal of 5 bases from V and 4 bases from J, the junction contained 2 bases not matched to a gene. Here the CDR3 DNA reads TGTGCCAGCAGCCCACTAGCGGGGGGGTACGAGCAGTACTTC. Amino acids: CASSPLAGGYEQYF.

This chain joins TRBV27 and TRBJ2-5; D may correspond to TRBD1 or TRBD2 (5 bases each). There are 14 residues in the CDR3. Germline CDR1 and CDR2: MNHEY and SMNVEV (reference sequence). Between the trimmed V and J ends, which lost 5 bases and 5 bases, there was a span of 15 bases. This CDR3 reads CASSPRGRGETQYF. CDR3 nucleotides: TGTGCCAGCAGTCCCCGGGGCCGTGGGGAGACCCAGTACTTC.

V and J are TRBV3-1 and TRBJ2-3; 7 nucleotides agree with TRBD2. Looked up from germline, CDR1 is LGHDT and CDR2 is YNNKEL (reference sequence). V dropped 5 bases and J dropped 0; count of bases not matched to a gene: 11. The CDR3 has 17 amino acids. The CDR3 sequence is CASSGTFGGTSTDTQYF. CDR3 in DNA: TGTGCCAGCAGCGGAACATTCGGGGGGACTAGCACAGATACGCAGTATTTT.

This clonotype was counted a single time. The J gene is TRBJ2-1, the V gene TRBV6-5; no firm D call. The V end was cut by 6 bases, the J end by 1 base, with 7 bases between. CDR1 and CDR2 from the germline V gene are MNHEY and SVGAGI. There are 13 residues in the CDR3. The CDR3 loop reads CASRKASYNEQFF. The CDR3, as DNA: TGTGCCAGCAGGAAGGCGTCCTACAATGAGCAGTTCTTC.

This clonotype was counted many times. The chain links TRBV12-3 or TRBV12-4 to TRBJ1-2, with 9 positions matching TRBD1. With 8 bases clipped from V and 4 bases from J, the junction kept 11 bases outside the gene matches. The CDR3 has 15 residues. This CDR3 is CASQSTGGHFYGYTF. The CDR3 region has the DNA TGTGCCAGCCAATCGACAGGGGGTCATTTCTATGGCTACACCTTC.